This TCR beta chain was found in a study of lymphopenia after photon versus proton radiotherapy. Study-wide results and caveats: Proton therapy kept repertoires fairly stable, unlike photons, which gained effector/memory cells. Larger post-nadir TCR diversity loss correlated inversely with survival in deceased patients. Oligoclonal CD8+ Temra expansion after nadir drove photon patients' diversity drop. Better survival with proton therapy was suggested as possible, not demonstrated.

Concerning this clone itself: The antigen is unknown.

Trimming took off 3 bases at V and 4 bases at J, with 12 bases between the two ends. Germline loops: CDR1 SQVTM, CDR2 ANQGSEA. The CDR3 runs to 13 residues. Produced via immunoSEQ multiplex PCR; TCRdb's table is partial and in-frame only. This sample has 65,000 to 90,000 clones, with just under 95% found just once. The V gene is TRBV29-1, the J gene TRBJ2-5; a possible D gene is TRBD1 (6 bases). Sequences were derived from peripheral blood, sampled from a patient treated with photon-based radiotherapy. This clonotype was obtained from a woman aged 40 to 55 with cholangiocarcinoma. In DNA, the CDR3 is TGCAGCGTTGAGAGACAGGTGACAGAGACCCAGTACTTC. Translated, it gives CSVERQVTETQYF.